Presented here are 6 T cell receptor beta chains from one specimen sequenced in a study of T-cell memory formation after mild COVID-19. TCRdb recomputed calls from the 5' RACE reads with MiXCR, one row per CDR3 protein. This table holds about 430,000 distinct CDR3 sequences, more than 20% found once. The sequencing input was PBMCs or a T cell subset sorted from them (not recorded which). Source of these receptors: an adult woman who had mild COVID-19 (a few samples of this study predate the infection). Cell type and time point are not known.

The chain has TRBV7-9 and TRBJ2-1, with 10 bases matching TRBD1. Losses at the gene ends were 7 bases for V and 7 bases for J; bases not matched to a gene: 13. The CDR3 extends over 16 amino acids. Germline CDR1 SEHNR, CDR2 FQNEAQ (reference sequence). In DNA form, the CDR3 reads TGTGCCAGCATCCTCTCCCGCGACAGGGGGCAAAATGAGCAGTTCTTC. This gives the protein CASILSRDRGQNEQFF. Full variable domain (rest looked up from reference TRBV7-9 and TRBJ2-1): DTGVSQNPRHKITKRGQNVTFRCDPISEHNRLYWYRQTLGQGPEFLTYFQNEAQLEKSRLLSDRFSAERPKGSFSTLEIQRTEQGDSAMYLCASILSRDRGQNEQFFGPGTRLTVL.

This chain links TRBV5-4 with TRBJ1-2; D is uncertain. CDR1 is SGHNT, CDR2 YYREEE, per germline (reference sequence). The CDR3 totals 14 residues. Deletions cut 1 base from V and 5 bases from J, with 12 bases between. For the CDR3, the DNA is TGTGCCAGCAGCTTGAGTGGGAGTCAGTATGGCTACACCTTC. Its translation is CASSLSGSQYGYTF. Full variable domain (remainder filled in from reference TRBV5-4 and TRBJ1-2): ETGVTQSPTHLIKTRGQQVTLRCSSQSGHNTVSWYQQALGQGPQFIFQYYREEENGRGNFPPRFSGLQFPNYSSELNVNALELDDSALYLCASSLSGSQYGYTFGSGTRLTVV.

This clonotype was detected a few times. This chain connects TRBV5-8 to TRBJ2-5; D might be TRBD1 (6 bases). This CDR3 has 15 residues. Germline assignment: CDR1 SGHTS and CDR2 YDEGEE. The V and J ends lost 0 bases and 5 bases respectively, with 14 bases between them. CDR3 protein: CASSLAVRGFETQYF. The CDR3 bases are TGTGCCAGCAGCTTGGCGGTCAGGGGTTTTGAGACCCAGTACTTC.

V gene TRBV6-1 combines with J gene TRBJ1-1; D not certain. There are 15 residues in the CDR3. Germline V CDR1 and CDR2: MNHNS, SASEGT. Deletions cut 7 bases from V and 1 base from J, with 16 bases between. The CDR3: CASTKTRTANTEAFF. CDR3 nucleotides: TGTGCCAGCACCAAGACTAGGACGGCGAACACTGAAGCTTTCTTT.

This sequence joins TRBV9 and TRBJ2-1, with D perhaps TRBD1 or TRBD2 (5 bases each). V was shortened by 4 bases and J by 3 bases, with 20 bases between the two germline ends. The germline gives CDR1 SGDLS, CDR2 YYNGEE. CDR3 size: 17 residues. The CDR3 region has the DNA TGTGCCAGCAGCCTACCCCGAGGGCGGCAGGGCTACAATGAGCAGTTCTTC. Translated: CASSLPRGRQGYNEQFF.

The chain carries TRBV5-6 and TRBJ2-5; D gene uncertain. The CDR3 runs 13 residues. In germline, CDR1 is SGHDT, CDR2 YYEEEE. Trimming removed 4 bases from V and 8 bases from J, with 15 bases in between. DNA for the CDR3: TGTGCCAGCAGCCAAGGTGGCCGTGTCACCCAGTACTTC. This sequence encodes CASSQGGRVTQYF.